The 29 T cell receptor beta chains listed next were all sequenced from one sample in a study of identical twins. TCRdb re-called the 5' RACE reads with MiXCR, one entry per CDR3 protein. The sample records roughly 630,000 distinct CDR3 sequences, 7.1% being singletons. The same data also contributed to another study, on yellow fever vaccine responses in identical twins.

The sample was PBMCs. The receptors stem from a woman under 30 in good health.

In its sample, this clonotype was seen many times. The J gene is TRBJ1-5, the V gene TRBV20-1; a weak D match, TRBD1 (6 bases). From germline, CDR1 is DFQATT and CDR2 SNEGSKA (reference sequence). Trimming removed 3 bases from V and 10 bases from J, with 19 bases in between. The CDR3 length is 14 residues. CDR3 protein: CSARETGERGPQHF. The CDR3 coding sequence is TGCAGTGCTAGGGAGACAGGCGAGCGAGGACCCCAGCATTTT.

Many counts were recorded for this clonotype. The CDR3 region has the DNA TGCGCCAGCAACTCTCGGGACAGGGGGACGACTGAAGCTTTCTTT. It encodes CASNSRDRGTTEAFF. The gene calls are TRBV5-1 and TRBJ1-1; 11 nucleotides line up with TRBD1. The length of the CDR3 is 15 residues. Unmatched junction bases numbered 9, after V lost 6 bases and J lost 5 bases. Germline V lookup: CDR1 SGHRS, CDR2 YFSETQ. The whole variable domain, filled in from reference TRBV5-1 and TRBJ1-1, reads KAGVTQTPRYLIKTRGQQVTLSCSPISGHRSVSWYQQTPGQGLQFLFEYFSETQRNKGNFPGRFSGRQFSNSRSEMNVSTLELGDSALYLCASNSRDRGTTEAFFGQGTRLTVV.

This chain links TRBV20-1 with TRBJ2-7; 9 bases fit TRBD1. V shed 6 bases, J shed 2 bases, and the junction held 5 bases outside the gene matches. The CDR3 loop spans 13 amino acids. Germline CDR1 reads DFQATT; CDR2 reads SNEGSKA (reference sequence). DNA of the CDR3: TGCAGTGCCGCCGGGACAGGGCCCTACGAGCAGTACGTC. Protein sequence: CSAAGTGPYEQYV.

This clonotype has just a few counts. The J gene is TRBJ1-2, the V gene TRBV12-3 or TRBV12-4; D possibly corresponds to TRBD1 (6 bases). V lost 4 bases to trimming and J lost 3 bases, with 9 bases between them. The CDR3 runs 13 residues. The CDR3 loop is CASSSRTDYGYTF. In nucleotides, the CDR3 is TGTGCCAGCAGTTCCCGGACAGACTATGGCTACACCTTC.

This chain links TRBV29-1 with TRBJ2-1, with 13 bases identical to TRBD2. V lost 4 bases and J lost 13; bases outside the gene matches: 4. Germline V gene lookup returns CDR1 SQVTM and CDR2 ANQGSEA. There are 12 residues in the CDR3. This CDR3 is CSVGTSGRVQFF. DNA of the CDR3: TGCAGCGTTGGCACTAGCGGGAGGGTACAGTTCTTC.

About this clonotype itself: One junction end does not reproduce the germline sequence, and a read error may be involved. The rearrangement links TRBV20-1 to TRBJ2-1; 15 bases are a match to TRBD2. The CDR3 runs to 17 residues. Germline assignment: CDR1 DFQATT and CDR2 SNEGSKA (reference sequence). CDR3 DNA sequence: TGCTGTGCTAGAGGACTAGCGGGGGGGAACTCCTACAATGAGCAGTTCTTC. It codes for CCARGLAGGNSYNEQFF.

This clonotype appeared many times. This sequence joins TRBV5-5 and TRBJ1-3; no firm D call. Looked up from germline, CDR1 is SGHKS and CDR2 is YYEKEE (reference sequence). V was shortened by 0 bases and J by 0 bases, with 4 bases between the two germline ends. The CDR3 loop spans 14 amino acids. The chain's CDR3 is CASSLDVSGNTIYF. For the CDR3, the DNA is TGTGCCAGCAGCTTGGATGTCTCTGGAAACACCATATATTTT.

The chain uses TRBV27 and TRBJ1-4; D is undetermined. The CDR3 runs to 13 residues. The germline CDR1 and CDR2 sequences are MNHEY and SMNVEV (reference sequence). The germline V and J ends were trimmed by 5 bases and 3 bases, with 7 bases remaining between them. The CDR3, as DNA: TGTGCCAGCAGTCCTGGGGCTAATGAAAAACTGTTTTTT. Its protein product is CASSPGANEKLFF.

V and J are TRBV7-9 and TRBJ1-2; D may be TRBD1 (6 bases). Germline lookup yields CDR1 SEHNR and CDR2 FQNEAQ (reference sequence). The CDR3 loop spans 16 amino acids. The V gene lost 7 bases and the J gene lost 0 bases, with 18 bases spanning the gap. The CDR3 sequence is CASTHTGLGTNYGYTF. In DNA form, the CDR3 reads TGTGCCAGCACTCACACAGGGCTGGGGACTAACTATGGCTACACCTTC.

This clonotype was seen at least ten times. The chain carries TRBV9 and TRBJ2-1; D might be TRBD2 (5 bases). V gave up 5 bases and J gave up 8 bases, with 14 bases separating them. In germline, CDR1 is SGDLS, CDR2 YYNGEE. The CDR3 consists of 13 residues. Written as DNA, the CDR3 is TGTGCCAGCAGTATTACTAGTATCGATGAGCAGTTCTTC. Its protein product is CASSITSIDEQFF.

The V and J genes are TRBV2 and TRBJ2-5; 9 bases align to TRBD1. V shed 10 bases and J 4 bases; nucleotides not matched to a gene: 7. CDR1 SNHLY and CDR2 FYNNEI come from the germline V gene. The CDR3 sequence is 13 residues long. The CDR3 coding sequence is TGTGCCACAATGGGACAGGGATTAGAGACCCAGTACTTC. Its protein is CATMGQGLETQYF.

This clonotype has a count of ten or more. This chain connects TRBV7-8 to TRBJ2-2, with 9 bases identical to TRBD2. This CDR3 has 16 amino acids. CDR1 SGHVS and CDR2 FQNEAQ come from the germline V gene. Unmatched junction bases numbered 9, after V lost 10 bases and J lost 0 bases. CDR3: CAIPQGGRANTGELFF. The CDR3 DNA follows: TGTGCCATTCCGCAGGGCGGGAGGGCGAACACCGGGGAGCTGTTTTTT.

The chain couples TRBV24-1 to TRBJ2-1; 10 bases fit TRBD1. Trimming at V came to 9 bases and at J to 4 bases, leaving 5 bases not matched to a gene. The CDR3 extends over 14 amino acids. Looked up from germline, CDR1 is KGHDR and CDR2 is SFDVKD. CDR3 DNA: TGTGCCACCGAACCGGGACAGGGGTACAATGAGCAGTTCTTC. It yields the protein CATEPGQGYNEQFF.

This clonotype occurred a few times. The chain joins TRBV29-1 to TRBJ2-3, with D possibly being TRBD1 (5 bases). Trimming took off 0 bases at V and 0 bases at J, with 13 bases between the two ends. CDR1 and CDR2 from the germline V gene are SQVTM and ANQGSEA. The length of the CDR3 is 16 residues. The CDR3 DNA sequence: TGCAGCGTTGAAGATCGATACAGGACCAGCACAGATACGCAGTATTTT. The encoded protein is CSVEDRYRTSTDTQYF.

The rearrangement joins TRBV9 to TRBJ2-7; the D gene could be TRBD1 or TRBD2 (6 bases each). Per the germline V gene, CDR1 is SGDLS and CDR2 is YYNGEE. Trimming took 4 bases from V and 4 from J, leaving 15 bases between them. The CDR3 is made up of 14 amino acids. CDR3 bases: TGTGCCAGCAGCCCCAGACTAGGGACATACGAGCAGTACTTC. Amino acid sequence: CASSPRLGTYEQYF.

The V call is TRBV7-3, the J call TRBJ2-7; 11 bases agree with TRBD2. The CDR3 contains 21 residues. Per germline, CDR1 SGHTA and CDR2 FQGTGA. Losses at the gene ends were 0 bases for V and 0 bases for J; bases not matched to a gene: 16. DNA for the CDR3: TGTGCCAGCAGCTTAACTCCTGGGGGGCTAGCGGGAGGTCGCTTCTCCTACGAGCAGTACTTC. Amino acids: CASSLTPGGLAGGRFSYEQYF.

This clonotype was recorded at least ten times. CDR3: CAISPGGEKAGELFF. CDR3 sequence (DNA): TGTGCCATCAGCCCTGGGGGCGAGAAGGCCGGGGAGCTGTTTTTT. The chain joins TRBV10-3 to TRBJ2-2; the D gene is possibly TRBD1 (6 bases). Germline lookup yields CDR1 ENHRY and CDR2 SYGVKD. The CDR3 consists of 15 residues. Trimming cost V 6 bases and J 6 bases, with 17 bases left between them.

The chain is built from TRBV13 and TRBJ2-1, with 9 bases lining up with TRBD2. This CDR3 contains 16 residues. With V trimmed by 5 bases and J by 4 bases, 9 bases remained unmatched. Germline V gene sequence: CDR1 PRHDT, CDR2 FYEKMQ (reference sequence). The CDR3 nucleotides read TGTGCCAGCAGCCAACCTCTAGCGGGACAATACAATGAGCAGTTCTTC. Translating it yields CASSQPLAGQYNEQFF.

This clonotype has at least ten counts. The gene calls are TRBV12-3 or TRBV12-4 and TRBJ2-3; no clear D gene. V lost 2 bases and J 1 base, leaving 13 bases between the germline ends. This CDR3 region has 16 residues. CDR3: CASSLFPNPGTDTQYF. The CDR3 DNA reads TGTGCCAGCAGTTTATTTCCCAACCCAGGCACAGATACGCAGTATTTT.

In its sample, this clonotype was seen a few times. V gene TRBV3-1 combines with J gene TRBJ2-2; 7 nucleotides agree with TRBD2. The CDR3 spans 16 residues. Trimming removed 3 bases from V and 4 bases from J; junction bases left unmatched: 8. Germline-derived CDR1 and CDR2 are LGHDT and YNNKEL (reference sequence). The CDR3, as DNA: TGTGCCAGCAGCCATCTGGGCGGGAGTGGCACCGGGGAGCTGTTTTTT. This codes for CASSHLGGSGTGELFF.

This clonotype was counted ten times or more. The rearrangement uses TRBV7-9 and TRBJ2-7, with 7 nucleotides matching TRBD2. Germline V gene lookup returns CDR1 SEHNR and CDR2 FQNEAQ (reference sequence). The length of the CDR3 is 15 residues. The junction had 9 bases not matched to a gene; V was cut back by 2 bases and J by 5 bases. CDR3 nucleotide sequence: TGTGCCAGCAGCTTACGCGGGAGATCTGTTGACGAGCAGTACTTC. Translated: CASSLRGRSVDEQYF.

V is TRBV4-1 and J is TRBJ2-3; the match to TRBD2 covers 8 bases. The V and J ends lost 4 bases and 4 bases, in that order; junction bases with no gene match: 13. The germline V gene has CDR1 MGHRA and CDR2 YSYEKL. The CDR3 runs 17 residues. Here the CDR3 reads CASSRILPGGPPDTQYF. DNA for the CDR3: TGCGCCAGCAGCCGCATACTTCCGGGAGGGCCCCCAGATACGCAGTATTTT.

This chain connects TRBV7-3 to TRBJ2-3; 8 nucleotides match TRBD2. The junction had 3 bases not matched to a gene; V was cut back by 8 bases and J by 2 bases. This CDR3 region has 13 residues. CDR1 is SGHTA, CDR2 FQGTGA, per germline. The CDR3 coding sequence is TGTGCCAGCCGGGAGGGGCCCACAGATACGCAGTATTTT. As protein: CASREGPTDTQYF.

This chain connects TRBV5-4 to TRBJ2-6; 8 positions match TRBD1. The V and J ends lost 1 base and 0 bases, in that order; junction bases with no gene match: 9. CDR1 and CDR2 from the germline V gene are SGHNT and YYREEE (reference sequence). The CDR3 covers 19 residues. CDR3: CASSLSGQGTISGANVLTF. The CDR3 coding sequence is TGTGCCAGCAGCTTGTCTGGACAGGGCACTATCTCTGGGGCCAACGTCCTGACTTTC.

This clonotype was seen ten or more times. The CDR3 sequence is CATWTGSNQPQHF. The DNA of the CDR3 is TGTGCCACCTGGACAGGTAGCAATCAGCCCCAGCATTTT. V usage is TRBV28 and J usage is TRBJ1-5; 7 nucleotides agree with TRBD1. Unmatched junction bases numbered 3, after V lost 10 bases and J lost 0 bases. From germline, CDR1 is MDHEN and CDR2 SYDVKM. CDR3 size: 13 residues.

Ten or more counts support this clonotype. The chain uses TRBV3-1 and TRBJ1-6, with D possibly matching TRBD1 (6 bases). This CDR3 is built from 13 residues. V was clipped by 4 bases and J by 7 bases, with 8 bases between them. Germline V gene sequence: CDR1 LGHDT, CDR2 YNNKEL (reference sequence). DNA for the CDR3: TGTGCCAGCAGCCGGGACATAAATTCACCCCTCCACTTT. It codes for CASSRDINSPLHF.

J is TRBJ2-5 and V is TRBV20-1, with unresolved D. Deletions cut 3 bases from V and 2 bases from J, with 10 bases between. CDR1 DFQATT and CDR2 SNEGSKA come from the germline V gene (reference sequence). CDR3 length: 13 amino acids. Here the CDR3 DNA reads TGCAGTGCTAGTGGGAACAGTCAAGAGACCCAGTACTTC. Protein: CSASGNSQETQYF.

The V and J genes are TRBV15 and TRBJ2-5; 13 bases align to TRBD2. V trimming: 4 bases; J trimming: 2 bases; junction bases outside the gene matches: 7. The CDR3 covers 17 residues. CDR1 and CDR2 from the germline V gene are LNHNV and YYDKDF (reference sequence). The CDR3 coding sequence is TGTGCCACCAGCATAAGACTAGCGGGAGGATCGCAAGAGACCCAGTACTTC. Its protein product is CATSIRLAGGSQETQYF.

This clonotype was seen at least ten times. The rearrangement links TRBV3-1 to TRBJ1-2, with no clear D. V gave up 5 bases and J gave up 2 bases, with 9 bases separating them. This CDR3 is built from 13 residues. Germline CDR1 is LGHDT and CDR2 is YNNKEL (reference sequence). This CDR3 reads CASSAAGNYGYTF. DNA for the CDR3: TGTGCCAGCAGCGCGGCTGGCAACTATGGCTACACCTTC.